This entry lists 32 T cell receptor beta chains sequenced from one sample in a study of control samples from healthy donors and cancer patients. Sequenced by immunoSEQ multiplex PCR; TCRdb stores in-frame clones only, minus some. The table lists about 130,000 clones, over 80% of them singletons. The sequencing input was PBMCs. These receptors originate from an elderly man with head and neck cancer.

The chain uses TRBV5-1 and TRBJ2-7; D is unresolved. This CDR3 contains 13 residues. Per the germline V gene, CDR1 is SGHRS and CDR2 is YFSETQ. V dropped 4 bases and J dropped 3 bases, with 11 bases sitting between them. The CDR3: CASSPGLVYEQYF. The CDR3 DNA is TGCGCCAGCAGCCCCGGGTTAGTCTACGAGCAGTACTTC.

This rearrangement joins TRBV30 to TRBJ1-2; no clear D gene. Germline loops: CDR1 GTSNPN, CDR2 SVGIG (reference sequence). The CDR3 loop spans 13 amino acids. The V gene lost 1 base and the J gene lost 3 bases, with 9 bases spanning the gap. The DNA for the CDR3 is TGTGCCTGGAGTGGAAGGGAGGACTATGGCTACACCTTC. This sequence encodes CAWSGREDYGYTF.

The chain uses TRBV6-5 and TRBJ1-3, with a weak D call TRBD1 (6 bases). The CDR3 sequence is 12 residues long. Germline CDR1 MNHEY, CDR2 SVGAGI. The V end lost 6 bases, the J end lost 8 bases, and 11 bases lay between the germline ends. DNA for the CDR3: TGTGCCAGCAGGGGGGCGCCGTACACCATATATTTT. Translation gives CASRGAPYTIYF.

The chain uses TRBV19 and TRBJ2-1, with 7 bases identical to TRBD1. Germline loops: CDR1 LNHDA, CDR2 SQIVND (reference sequence). V was pared by 5 bases and J by 3 bases, with 1 base of the junction left unmatched. The CDR3 contains 13 residues. Here the CDR3 reads CASSWDSYNEQFF. DNA of the CDR3: TGTGCCAGTAGTTGGGACAGCTACAATGAGCAGTTCTTC.

The V and J genes are TRBV7-2 and TRBJ1-4; D gene unclear. Looked up from germline, CDR1 is SGHTA and CDR2 is FQGNSA. The CDR3 consists of 15 residues. Trimming took off 2 bases at V and 0 bases at J, with 7 bases between the two ends. The CDR3 region is CASSLRAPTNEKLFF. The CDR3, as DNA: TGTGCCAGCAGCTTAAGGGCCCCAACTAATGAAAAACTGTTTTTT.

This chain links TRBV5-1 with TRBJ2-5; TRBD1 matches 7 bases. The germline CDR1 and CDR2 sequences are SGHRS and YFSETQ. The CDR3 is 13 amino acids. The ends lost 8 bases at V and 1 base at J; junction bases unmatched: 5. CDR3 coding DNA: TGCGCCAGTTATGGGGACAGCCAAGAGACCCAGTACTTC. Translation gives CASYGDSQETQYF.

This CDR3 is CAWSEPWTANEKLFF. As DNA, the CDR3 is TGTGCCTGGAGTGAACCATGGACAGCTAATGAAAAACTGTTTTTT. The chain joins TRBV30 to TRBJ1-4; the D gene is possibly TRBD1 (6 bases). This CDR3 region has 15 residues. CDR1 GTSNPN and CDR2 SVGIG come from the germline V gene (reference sequence). V lost 1 base and J 3 bases, leaving 12 bases between the germline ends.

In DNA form, the CDR3 reads TGTGCCACCCGACTAGTAGATACGCAGTATTTT. It codes for CATRLVDTQYF. The rearrangement links TRBV25-1 to TRBJ2-3, with D possibly being TRBD2 (6 bases). V was cut by 10 bases and J by 5 bases, with 10 bases left in between. Germline CDR1 MGHDK, CDR2 SYGVNS. CDR3 size: 11 residues.

V gene TRBV3-1 (or the pseudogene TRBV3-2) combines with J gene TRBJ2-2; 7 nucleotides match TRBD1. The CDR3 has 15 amino acids. The germline gives CDR1 LGHDT, CDR2 YNNKEL (reference sequence). The ends lost 6 bases at V and 5 bases at J; junction bases unmatched: 9. Here the CDR3 reads CASSLWDRKTGELFF. The CDR3 coding sequence is TGTGCCAGCAGTCTCTGGGACAGAAAAACCGGGGAGCTGTTTTTT.

The chain joins TRBV5-1 to TRBJ2-7; the match to TRBD2 covers 8 bases. The J segment lost 4 bases and the V segment lost 4 bases, leaving 10 bases of the junction unmatched. The CDR3 runs to 15 residues. Germline V CDR1 and CDR2: SGHRS, YFSETQ. The CDR3: CASSPGLAGPYEQYF. CDR3 nucleotide sequence: TGCGCCAGCAGCCCCGGACTAGCAGGACCGTACGAGCAGTACTTC.

The genes are TRBV10-3 and TRBJ2-3; D call uncertain. V gave up 4 bases and J gave up 4 bases, with 3 bases separating them. CDR3 size: 11 residues. Looked up from germline, CDR1 is ENHRY and CDR2 is SYGVKD. CDR3 nucleotide sequence: TGTGCCATCAGTGTTGCAGATACGCAGTATTTT. Its translation: CAISVADTQYF.

The chain recombines TRBV5-1 with TRBJ2-5; possible D gene TRBD2, 5 bases. CDR3 length equals 15 residues. Trimming removed 5 bases at V and 3 bases at J, with 17 bases between. Germline V lookup: CDR1 SGHRS, CDR2 YFSETQ. The CDR3 DNA sequence: TGCGCCAGCAGGAGTTCGTCGGGGTCCGAAGAGACCCAGTACTTC. Translating it yields CASRSSSGSEETQYF.

The chain carries TRBV29-1 and TRBJ1-2; D gene uncertain. Trimming removed 3 bases at V and 8 bases at J, with 10 bases between. Germline values: CDR1 SQVTM, CDR2 ANQGSEA. The CDR3 is 11 residues long. The CDR3 loop is CSVDSTLGYTF. The CDR3 DNA reads TGCAGCGTTGACTCCACTTTAGGCTACACCTTC. Using reference TRBV29-1 and TRBJ1-2 for the parts outside the CDR3, the full variable domain is SAVISQKPSRDICQRGTSLTIQCQVDSQVTMMFWYRQQPGQSLTLIATANQGSEATYESGFVIDKFPISRPNLTFSTLTVSNMSPEDSSIYLCSVDSTLGYTFGSGTRLTVV.

The CDR3 region is CALQGRNTGELFF. CDR3 nucleotide sequence: TGTGCCTTACAGGGGCGGAATACCGGGGAGCTGTTTTTT. The chain couples TRBV30 to TRBJ2-2, with 7 bases aligning to TRBD1. This CDR3 comprises 13 residues. Trimming took 7 bases from V and 5 from J; bases not matched to a gene: 7. Germline V gene sequence: CDR1 GTSNPN, CDR2 SVGIG (reference sequence).

The V and J genes are TRBV5-1 and TRBJ2-7, with 11 bases that match TRBD1. The V gene's germline CDR1 is SGHRS and CDR2 YFSETQ. The CDR3 sequence is 14 residues long. V lost 4 bases to trimming and J lost 5 bases; unmatched junction nucleotides: 5. This CDR3 reads CASSTGQGVHEQYF. DNA of the CDR3: TGCGCCAGCAGCACGGGACAGGGGGTCCACGAGCAGTACTTC.

This clone was seen once. V is TRBV9 and J is TRBJ1-1; possibly TRBD1 for D (6 bases). The CDR3 is made up of 16 amino acids. The V and J ends lost 0 bases and 3 bases respectively, with 15 bases between them. From germline, CDR1 is SGDLS and CDR2 YYNGEE. The CDR3 here is CASSVGQGFSDTEAFF. The CDR3 coding sequence is TGTGCCAGCAGCGTAGGGCAGGGGTTCTCGGACACTGAAGCTTTCTTT.

The J gene is TRBJ2-7, the V gene TRBV7-9; D may match TRBD1 or TRBD2 (5 bases each). The length of the CDR3 is 14 residues. With 5 bases removed from V and 2 bases from J, the gap between germline ends came to 13 bases. CDR1 is SEHNR, CDR2 FQNEAQ, per germline (reference sequence). CDR3 region: CASSQRDRTYEQYF. CDR3 DNA sequence: TGTGCCAGCAGCCAAAGGGACCGAACCTACGAGCAGTACTTC.

The gene calls are TRBV30 and TRBJ2-7; tentatively, D is TRBD1 (6 bases). V gave up 7 bases and J gave up 2 bases, with 12 bases separating them. Germline V gives CDR1 GTSNPN, CDR2 SVGIG (reference sequence). This CDR3 has 12 amino acids. The CDR3 reads CASRGSTYEQYF. The DNA for the CDR3 is TGTGCCTCCAGGGGAAGTACCTACGAGCAGTACTTC. The full variable domain, with the rest looked up from reference TRBV30 and TRBJ2-7, is SQTIHQWPATLVQPVGSPLSLECTVEGTSNPNLYWYRQAAGRGLQLLFYSVGIGQISSEVPQNLSASRPQDRQFILSSKKLLLSDSGFYLCASRGSTYEQYFGPGTRLTVT.

The J gene is TRBJ2-5, the V gene TRBV3-1 (or the pseudogene TRBV3-2), with D perhaps TRBD1 (6 bases). CDR3 size: 14 residues. CDR1 is LGHDT, CDR2 YNNKEL, per germline (reference sequence). With 4 bases removed from V and 2 bases from J, the gap between germline ends came to 11 bases. The CDR3 sequence: CASSRGTLQETQYF. CDR3 nucleotides: TGTGCCAGCAGCCGTGGGACACTACAAGAGACCCAGTACTTC.

The V call is TRBV7-9, the J call TRBJ1-1; a weak D match, TRBD1 (5 bases). CDR1 SEHNR and CDR2 FQNEAQ come from the germline V gene (reference sequence). The CDR3 contains 15 residues. The germline V and J ends were trimmed by 3 bases and 3 bases, with 14 bases remaining between them. CDR3 loop: CASSFPRGGDTEAFF. For the CDR3, the DNA is TGTGCCAGCAGCTTCCCCCGCGGGGGGGACACTGAAGCTTTCTTT. The full variable domain, in which reference TRBV7-9 and TRBJ1-1 provide the parts outside the CDR3, is DTGVSQNPRHKITKRGQNVTFRCDPISEHNRLYWYRQTLGQGPEFLTYFQNEAQLEKSRLLSDRFSAERPKGSFSTLEIQRTEQGDSAMYLCASSFPRGGDTEAFFGQGTRLTVV.

The chain recombines TRBV19 with TRBJ2-3, with 8 bases that match TRBD2. The CDR3 is 15 amino acids. Germline V gene data show CDR1 as LNHDA and CDR2 as SQIVND (reference sequence). With V trimmed by 3 bases and J by 4 bases, 6 bases remained unmatched. CDR3 coding DNA: TGTGCCAGTAGTATTCGGCGGGGGGCGTCAGATACGCAGTATTTT. It codes for CASSIRRGASDTQYF.

The sample holds one count of this clone. This chain uses TRBV3-1 (or the pseudogene TRBV3-2) with TRBJ2-2; tentative D call: TRBD1 (5 bases). This CDR3 is 16 amino acids long. Between the trimmed V and J ends, which lost 1 base and 6 bases, there was a span of 15 bases. Germline values: CDR1 LGHDT, CDR2 YNNKEL (reference sequence). CDR3 in amino acids: CASSQVQVARSGELFF. As DNA, the CDR3 is TGTGCCAGCAGCCAAGTACAGGTCGCCCGCTCCGGGGAGCTGTTTTTT.

V gene TRBV15 combines with J gene TRBJ1-4; TRBD1 might be the D (6 bases). From germline, CDR1 is LNHNV and CDR2 YYDKDF (reference sequence). Trimming took off 4 bases at V and 6 bases at J, with 21 bases between the two ends. The CDR3 has 17 residues. CDR3 DNA: TGTGCCACCAGCATGGGGGAGTGGGGGGGGCTCCATGAAAAACTGTTTTTT. Its translation is CATSMGEWGGLHEKLFF.

The chain couples TRBV29-1 to TRBJ1-3; no firm D call. This CDR3 has 11 amino acids. Germline CDR1 and CDR2: SQVTM and ANQGSEA. V lost 3 bases and J 4 bases, leaving 4 bases between the germline ends. The CDR3 sequence: CSVDSGNTIYF. The CDR3 coding sequence is TGCAGCGTTGACTCCGGAAACACCATATATTTT.

The J gene is TRBJ1-4, the V gene TRBV2, with unresolved D. The V and J ends lost 6 bases and 2 bases respectively, with 10 bases between them. Germline CDR1 and CDR2: SNHLY and FYNNEI. The CDR3 sequence is 14 residues long. The CDR3 region has the DNA TGTGCCAGCAGGGTCAGGACCACTAATGAAAAACTGTTTTTT. It encodes CASRVRTTNEKLFF.

This chain joins TRBV30 and TRBJ1-4, with D tentatively TRBD1 (5 bases). Per the germline V gene, CDR1 is GTSNPN and CDR2 is SVGIG (reference sequence). V was trimmed by 3 bases and J by 7 bases, leaving 15 bases between them. The length of the CDR3 is 14 residues. The CDR3 sequence: CAWSPLPRGEKLFF. In nucleotides, the CDR3 is TGTGCCTGGAGCCCTCTACCAAGGGGTGAAAAACTGTTTTTT.

DNA for the CDR3: TGTGCCAGCAGCTTACGGGGCGGGAGGGCAAACTACGAGCAGTACTTC. Residues: CASSLRGGRANYEQYF. The chain uses TRBV7-2 and TRBJ2-7; 9 bases are shared with TRBD2. CDR3 size: 16 residues. Trimming cost V 2 bases and J 3 bases; bases outside gene matches: 8. Germline V gene data show CDR1 as SGHTA and CDR2 as FQGNSA.

CDR3 bases: TGTGCCAGCAGCAGGGGTGGGACTGAAGCTTTCTTT. Its protein is CASSRGGTEAFF. V is TRBV6-2 or TRBV6-3 and J is TRBJ1-1, with D maybe TRBD1 (6 bases). The V end was cut by 6 bases, the J end by 5 bases, with 10 bases between. Germline V gene data show CDR1 as MNHEY and CDR2 as SVGEGT. CDR3 length: 12 amino acids.

The chain uses TRBV5-1 and TRBJ2-3, with 13 bases fitting TRBD2. Germline-derived CDR1 and CDR2 are SGHRS and YFSETQ. The CDR3 extends over 16 amino acids. V shed 6 bases, J shed 2 bases, and the junction held 6 bases outside the gene matches. CDR3 residues: CASKPTSGGPTDTQYF. Here the CDR3 DNA reads TGCGCCAGCAAACCGACTAGCGGGGGGCCCACAGATACGCAGTATTTT.

CDR3 loop: CASSPRVGGYEQYF. CDR3 DNA: TGTGCCAGTTCGCCTCGGGTTGGCGGCTACGAGCAGTACTTC. The chain joins TRBV19 to TRBJ2-7; unclear D gene. This CDR3 is 14 amino acids long. Per the germline V gene, CDR1 is LNHDA and CDR2 is SQIVND (reference sequence). Trimming removed 8 bases at V and 3 bases at J, with 17 bases between.

The genes are TRBV2 and TRBJ1-4; D uncertain. Between the trimmed V and J ends, which lost 7 bases and 0 bases, there was a span of 12 bases. This CDR3 has 15 amino acids. In germline, CDR1 is SNHLY, CDR2 FYNNEI. CDR3 amino acids: CASTRTETTNEKLFF. In nucleotides, the CDR3 is TGTGCCAGCACCCGGACGGAAACAACTAATGAAAAACTGTTTTTT.

This chain joins TRBV12-3 or TRBV12-4 and TRBJ1-4; no reliable D call. V lost 7 bases to trimming and J lost 4 bases, with 10 bases between them. This CDR3 contains 13 residues. CDR3 coding DNA: TGTGCCAGCAACGTGGATAGTAATGAAAAACTGTTTTTT. It is translated as CASNVDSNEKLFF.